The T cell receptor beta chain described here comes from a study of blood T cells in healthy people across ages (dated by TCRdb to the mid-2010s). For the study in its entirety: Template switching captured roughly one uniquely barcoded TCR beta cDNA molecule per two T cells in model experiments. To track age-related changes in TCR beta repertoire diversity, the study relied on deep sequencing normalized with unique cDNA molecular identifiers. Four age groups were formed from the donors: young (average approximately 17 years), middle-aged (approximately 40), aged (roughly 59) and long-lived (around 82). Donors of different ages were randomly distributed across sequencing lanes to avoid experimental bias. The study analyzed two additional independent replicas of 1 million unique cDNA reads from the same blood draw for two donors, one aged 18 to 29 and one aged 80 or older. Results the study describes overall, beyond this receptor: Observed TCR beta diversity per million T cells fell roughly linearly with age, and a significant reduction was already apparent by age around 39. The percentage of naive T cells measured by flow cytometry correlated strongly with observed TCR beta diversity. The CMV infection status of donors was not known, potentially confounding age-related changes in expanded clonotypes. Estimates of total diversity based on one million sequenced T cells were considered lower bounds and underestimates. Compared with the aged group, the long-lived group had more naive CD4+ T cells, fewer expanded clones and increased TCR diversity, a pattern suggesting age selection. Because profiling used bulk unsorted PBMCs, naive and antigen-experienced compartments could not be compared conclusively.

As to this clonotype: There is no known antigen for this receptor. It has no much larger one-base neighbor in the sample; base qualities were not kept.

Systemically healthy Caucasian individuals from Russia, around 38 in total and aged about 6 to 100 years, were included as donors. Roughly 10 milliliters of peripheral blood were collected from each donor into EDTA-treated Vacutainer tubes. Ficoll-Paque density-gradient centrifugation was used to isolate PBMCs, with at least 7 million per sample. Trizol reagent was used to extract total RNA from the PBMCs, yielding at least 6 micrograms per sample. The percentages of naive CD45RAhigh/CD27high T cells were determined by flow cytometry on a PBMC aliquot from every donor. The protocol used for the library was 5' RACE. Instrument on record: Illumina HiSeq 2500. A second PCR of about 6 to 12 cycles was performed with a sample-barcoded 5' primer and a J-beta primer mix. A template-switch 5' adaptor carrying 12 random nucleotides introduced a unique molecular identifier onto each TCR beta cDNA molecule. At least 2.5 million CDR3-containing paired-end reads were obtained from each sample. The Mint cDNA synthesis kit, primed by a TRBC-specific oligonucleotide, was used to synthesize first-strand cDNA from all RNA. Following uracil-DNA glycosylase treatment, a first 18-cycle PCR with universal primers M1SS and BC2_uni_R was performed on all cDNA. The published analysis was carried out like this. Normalization of each sample was performed by random selection of 1 million high-quality reads, each carrying a distinct molecular identifier. Instead of being binned into consensus sequences, reads that shared molecular identifiers were thrown out. CDR3 identification, clonotype clustering and error correction used MiTCR with a Q25 quality threshold and the strictest error-elimination algorithm. A nonparametric unseen species model with Euler transformation was used to estimate lower-bound total TCR beta diversity. In TCRdb, the public reads were trimmed at Q25 with fastp and aligned with MiXCR, with productive beta chains retained. Here each entry gathers all rows of one CDR3 protein and keeps the most common genes and DNA. The V and J calls reflect TCRdb's pipeline rather than the authors' work. This sample lists some 1.7 million distinct CDR3 sequences; 28% were detected once. The biggest ten clones account for 7% to 9% of the sample.

The CDR3 has 11 amino acids, counting the end cysteine and phenylalanine. Only the CDR3 part of the read is kept: 33 bases, read in frame from the first base. V trim: 6 bases; J trim: 10 bases; unmatched bases: 5. The germline V gene encodes CDR1 DFQATT and CDR2 SNEGSKA (reference sequence). The TCR comes from a woman in her 30s in good health. The chain is made from TRBV20-1 and TRBJ2-1; 8 of the junction bases match TRBD1. What was sequenced was blood. The DNA reads as follows: TGCAGTGCGAACAGGGGGAACGAGCAGTTCTTC. Its product reads: CSANRGNEQFF.